The sequence of this T cell receptor (beta chain) was determined in a study of blood T cell repertoires in COVID-19 (dated by TCRdb to about 2020). In terms of the full investigation: The collaborator samples originated in the United States, Italy and Spain and spanned the acute and convalescent phases of COVID-19. Where available, HLA class I and class II types were obtained from metadata supplied by the sample provider rather than from assay-based typing. Subjects who had been exposed to COVID-19, were actively infected with it, or had recovered from it provided the deeply sampled blood TCRbeta repertoires that made up the dataset. The repertoires were made available in a free public database intended to serve as a resource for research on the immune response to SARS-CoV-2. The material from the prospective study consisted of cDNA or gDNA derived from T cells, B-cell-depleted T cells, or PBMCs. The samples were drawn from two sources: the first 160 participants of the ongoing ImmuneRACE study, and 1,000 to 1,500 subjects contributed by 6 global collaborators. The sample metadata nearly always contained a de-identified subject ID, COVID-19 status, age in years and sex.

About this clone: Its antigen is not yet known. It has no much larger one-base neighbor in the sample; base qualities were not kept.

Trimming removed 4 bases from V and 2 bases from J, leaving 5 bases between the germline ends. Including the terminal cysteine and phenylalanine, the CDR3 comprises 12 residues. Of the read, only the CDR3 DNA is kept; its 36 bases are in frame from base 1. According to the germline V gene (reference sequence), CDR1 reads LNHDA and CDR2 reads SQIVND. TCRbeta CDR3 regions were amplified from genomic DNA by means of the immunoSEQ Assay, a bias-controlled multiplex PCR. The published analysis was carried out like this. The number of nucleated cells in each sample was estimated from the amplification of reference gene primers within the assay. To quantify the absolute abundance of each unique TCRbeta CDR3 rearrangement, sequence reads were collapsed and filtered. For each sample, productive Simpson clonality was calculated as the square root of Simpson's diversity index over productive rearrangements. TCRdb carries this immuneACCESS record with in-frame sequences only. Its versions omit some clonotypes, under half of them owing to an unresolved V gene in the studies checked, with the rest unexplained. The V and J calls and the clone size are those of that table, but D and trimming were determined from the DNA. The table for this sample lists over 200,000 clones; 83% of them were counted only once. Approximately 5.3% of the sample is held by the ten biggest clonotypes.

Paper-wide results and their limitations: How much clinical and demographic metadata was included differed by source and by participant, and the metadata was provided uncurated.

The collaborating institutions used their own protocols to collect whole blood in K2EDTA tubes. Collaborator samples were shipped for TCRbeta analysis as frozen whole blood, isolated PBMCs, or DNA extracted from either sample type. Sequenced: peripheral blood. This receptor was identified in a man at least 80 years old with acute or convalescent COVID-19. The rearranged chain carries TRBV19 and TRBJ1-1, with the D segment identity uncertain. CDR3 loop: CASSTLNTEAFF. Read as DNA, the sequence is TGTGCCAGTAGTACCCTCAACACTGAAGCTTTCTTT.